This T cell receptor (beta chain) originates from a study of shared clonotypes between healthy human individuals. TCRdb keeps only in-frame clones here, not all; method: immunoSEQ multiplex PCR. This table has roughly 2.5 million clones, 90% to 95% appearing once. In regard to this clone: Other DNA sequences from this sample encode an identical CDR3 as well.

The sample consisted of naive CD4+ T cells sorted from blood. This sample's subset: CD45RA+ positively selected. This receptor was identified in a man younger than 30 in good health.

The CDR3 DNA reads as TGCGCCAGCAGCTTTAGCGGAGACACCGGGGAGCTGTTTTTT. Encoded protein: CASSFSGDTGELFF. The chain joins TRBV5-1 to TRBJ2-2; a weak D match, TRBD2 (6 bases). Germline loops: CDR1 SGHRS, CDR2 YFSETQ. Trimming removed 2 bases from V and 3 bases from J, with 8 bases in between. The length of the CDR3 is 14 residues.